These T cell receptor beta chains were read from a single sample in a study of T cell repertoires in cytomegalovirus infection. TCRdb processed the reads anew with MiXCR; each CDR3 protein has one entry. The sample includes 630,000 or so distinct CDR3 sequences, 20% to 30% of them seen just once. The sequenced sample was CD8+ T cells from PBMCs. The receptors derive from a human donor in good health (CMV status not recorded). Some clones in this sample may be carry-over from other donors' samples. Each CDR3 is given without its conserved first and last residue. Fields, in order: V gene, D gene, CDR3 protein. D genes are given only for firm matches.

TRBV4-1	.	ASSQESQIYNSPLH
TRBV6-5	.	ASSYPRASYNEQF
TRBV12-3/TRBV12-4	TRBD1	ASSLPTSGGNTDTQY
TRBV12-3/TRBV12-4	.	ASSLNWGTEAF
TRBV7-8	.	ASSSFSGFRTGNEQF
TRBV7-9	TRBD1	ASSRTGGTYNEQF
TRBV7-8	.	ASSPPRADTEAF
TRBV7-3	.	ASSLTVGGRTEAF
TRBV2	.	ASRPSASSGELF
TRBV7-2	.	ASSLYPTVSGNQPQH
TRBV6-6	TRBD2	ATSILAGGSTDTQY
TRBV29-1	.	SVEGQGGWNEQF
TRBV19	.	ASSIKSYNEQF
TRBV3-1	.	ASSRYEETQY
TRBV5-6	TRBD1	ASSTGTGIYGYT
TRBV7-8	.	ASSSNRAPDTQY
TRBV6-2/TRBV6-3	.	ATASFFEEVPEAF